These T cell receptor beta chains were read from a single sample in a study of siplizumab effects on memory and regulatory T cells. TCRdb's copy holds only in-frame clones and misses some; the assay was immunoSEQ multiplex PCR. The sample lists some 80,000 clones; approximately 95% were seen once. Sequenced sample: CD8+ T cells sorted from blood. Receptors originate from a human donor in good health. Both conserved end residues are part of each CDR3. The order of the fields is J gene, CDR3 length, D gene, clone size, V gene, CDR3 DNA, CDR3 protein. D genes are given only for firm matches. For some rows the clone size is stated as once, few or many, or as a class when expanded; others skip it.

J gene: TRBJ2-2; CDR3 length: 16; D gene: .; clone size: .; V gene: TRBV7-9; CDR3 DNA: TGTGCCAGCTCACACGGTTCTGATCTTAACACCGGGGAGCTGTTTTTT; CDR3 protein: CASSHGSDLNTGELFF
J gene: TRBJ2-7; CDR3 length: 14; D gene: TRBD1; clone size: .; V gene: TRBV29-1; CDR3 DNA: TGCAGCGCAGGGACAGCCCAGAGCTCCTACGAGCAGTACTTC; CDR3 protein: CSAGTAQSSYEQYF
J gene: TRBJ2-7; CDR3 length: 14; D gene: .; clone size: .; V gene: TRBV7-6; CDR3 DNA: TGTGCCAGCAGCTTATCAGGTTTGCGAAACGAGCAGTACTTC; CDR3 protein: CASSLSGLRNEQYF
J gene: TRBJ2-3; CDR3 length: 19; D gene: TRBD2; clone size: .; V gene: TRBV27; CDR3 DNA: TGTGCCAGCAGTTTATCTGGGACTAGCGGGAGGCTAGACACAGATACGCAGTATTTT; CDR3 protein: CASSLSGTSGRLDTDTQYF
J gene: TRBJ2-5; CDR3 length: 18; D gene: .; clone size: .; V gene: TRBV28; CDR3 DNA: TGTGCCAGCAGTTATAGGGAAAGGGGATCAGGGTTCCAAGAGACCCAGTACTTC; CDR3 protein: CASSYRERGSGFQETQYF
J gene: TRBJ2-5; CDR3 length: 14; D gene: TRBD1; clone size: .; V gene: TRBV2; CDR3 DNA: TGTGCCAGCACCGGACAGGGGCGGGGAGAGACCCAGTACTTC; CDR3 protein: CASTGQGRGETQYF
J gene: TRBJ2-7; CDR3 length: 15; D gene: .; clone size: .; V gene: TRBV5-4; CDR3 DNA: TGTGCCAGCAGCTTGGCGGAGGGTGGTTTTTACGAGCAGTACTTC; CDR3 protein: CASSLAEGGFYEQYF
J gene: TRBJ2-3; CDR3 length: 20; D gene: TRBD2; clone size: .; V gene: TRBV5-1; CDR3 DNA: TGCGCCAGCAGCTTAGAGGGCGGGACTAGCGGGAGGAGCGACACAGATACGCAGTATTTT; CDR3 protein: CASSLEGGTSGRSDTDTQYF
J gene: TRBJ2-7; CDR3 length: 14; D gene: .; clone size: .; V gene: TRBV15; CDR3 DNA: TGTGCCACCAGCAGAGATCGCGGGAACTACGAGCAGTACTTC; CDR3 protein: CATSRDRGNYEQYF
J gene: TRBJ2-5; CDR3 length: 15; D gene: .; clone size: .; V gene: TRBV11-2; CDR3 DNA: TGTGCCAGCAGCTTAGGGCCCAGGTACCAAGAGACCCAGTACTTC; CDR3 protein: CASSLGPRYQETQYF
J gene: TRBJ2-7; CDR3 length: 14; D gene: TRBD1; clone size: .; V gene: TRBV28; CDR3 DNA: TGTGCCAGCAGCCCGGGACAGGGGTCCTACGAGCAGTACTTC; CDR3 protein: CASSPGQGSYEQYF
J gene: TRBJ2-1; CDR3 length: 15; D gene: TRBD2; clone size: .; V gene: TRBV9; CDR3 DNA: TGTGCCAGCAGCTTCGGGGGACTAGCGGGAGACGAGCAGTTCTTC; CDR3 protein: CASSFGGLAGDEQFF
J gene: TRBJ1-6; CDR3 length: 13; D gene: .; clone size: .; V gene: TRBV30; CDR3 DNA: TGTGCCTGGACAGTCTCCTATAATTCACCCCTCCACTTT; CDR3 protein: CAWTVSYNSPLHF
J gene: TRBJ1-5; CDR3 length: 15; D gene: .; clone size: .; V gene: TRBV28; CDR3 DNA: TGTGCCAGCAGCCCTGAGGGGGGCGGCGATCAGCCCCAGCATTTT; CDR3 protein: CASSPEGGGDQPQHF
J gene: TRBJ2-5; CDR3 length: 14; D gene: .; clone size: .; V gene: TRBV6-1; CDR3 DNA: TGTGCCAGCAGTGAATGGCAGATAAGGGAGACCCAGTACTTC; CDR3 protein: CASSEWQIRETQYF
J gene: TRBJ2-1; CDR3 length: 15; D gene: TRBD2; clone size: .; V gene: TRBV7-2; CDR3 DNA: TGTGCCAGCAGCTCGGGGACTAGCGGGGGAAATGAGCAGTTCTTC; CDR3 protein: CASSSGTSGGNEQFF
J gene: TRBJ2-2; CDR3 length: 16; D gene: TRBD2; clone size: .; V gene: TRBV27; CDR3 DNA: TGTGCCAGCGCCATCCCGGGACTAGTGATGAGCGGGGAGCTGTTTTTT; CDR3 protein: CASAIPGLVMSGELFF
J gene: TRBJ2-1; CDR3 length: 12; D gene: .; clone size: .; V gene: TRBV7-6; CDR3 DNA: TGTGCCAGCAGCTTAGGTTCCAATGAGCAGTTCTTC; CDR3 protein: CASSLGSNEQFF
J gene: TRBJ1-1; CDR3 length: 12; D gene: .; clone size: few; V gene: TRBV6-5; CDR3 DNA: TGTGCCAGCAGTTATAGTAACACTGAAGCTTTCTTT; CDR3 protein: CASSYSNTEAFF
J gene: TRBJ2-7; CDR3 length: 15; D gene: TRBD1; clone size: .; V gene: TRBV4-1; CDR3 DNA: TGCGCCAGCAGCCCGAACAGGGGAAACTCCTACGAGCAGTACTTC; CDR3 protein: CASSPNRGNSYEQYF
J gene: TRBJ1-2; CDR3 length: 15; D gene: TRBD1; clone size: .; V gene: TRBV5-1; CDR3 DNA: TGCGCCAGCAGCTCTGCCGGGACAGGGAACTATGGCTACACCTTC; CDR3 protein: CASSSAGTGNYGYTF
J gene: TRBJ2-7; CDR3 length: 15; D gene: .; clone size: .; V gene: TRBV15; CDR3 DNA: TGTGCCACCAGCAATAAACGACAGAGCTCCTACGAGCAGTACTTC; CDR3 protein: CATSNKRQSSYEQYF
J gene: TRBJ2-6; CDR3 length: 14; D gene: .; clone size: .; V gene: TRBV2; CDR3 DNA: TGTGCCAGAATCCAGGGTTCTGGGGCCAACGTCCTGACTTTC; CDR3 protein: CARIQGSGANVLTF
J gene: TRBJ2-2; CDR3 length: 16; D gene: TRBD1; clone size: .; V gene: TRBV25-1; CDR3 DNA: TGTGCCAGCAGTACCCGGGACAGGGGAAACACCGGGGAGCTGTTTTTT; CDR3 protein: CASSTRDRGNTGELFF